This is a list of T cell receptor beta chains from one sample in a study of Graves' ophthalmopathy and Graves' hyperthyroidism. TCRdb re-called the multiplex PCR reads through MiXCR, storing one row per CDR3 protein. The table records 680,000 or so distinct CDR3 sequences, 22% of them present only once. The sequencing sample was made of peripheral blood. Every receptor here comes from a woman aged 18 to 35 with stable Graves' hyperthyroidism. Some clones in this sample may be carry-over from other donors' samples. Each CDR3 is given with its conserved first and last residue. The D gene is left open where the match is weak. Clone size, where shown, is once, few, many, or a class for clones that have expanded.

-	TRBD2	TRBV10-3	TRBJ2-5	CAISTTSGEETQYF	TGTGCCATCAGCACAACTAGCGGGGAAGAGACCCAGTACTTC
many	-	TRBV9	TRBJ1-1	CASSVGRSHGANTEAFF	TGTGCCAGCAGCGTAGGAAGATCGCACGGAGCTAACACTGAAGCTTTCTTT
many	-	TRBV12-5	TRBJ1-2	CASGNTNYGYTF	TGTGCTAGTGGCAACACAAACTATGGCTACACCTTC
many	TRBD1	TRBV10-3	TRBJ2-7	CAISVTGVYEQYF	TGTGCCATCAGCGTCACAGGGGTCTACGAGCAGTACTTC
-	-	TRBV24-1	TRBJ1-2	CATSDLTANYGYTF	TGTGCCACCAGTGATCTGACAGCTAACTATGGCTACACCTTC
few	-	TRBV5-1	TRBJ2-5	CASSLLFQPQETQYF	TGCGCCAGCAGCTTGTTGTTTCAGCCACAAGAGACCCAGTACTTC
few	-	TRBV6-1	TRBJ2-5	CASSPSRLGGQETQYF	TGTGCCAGCAGTCCATCAAGGTTGGGGGGCCAAGAGACCCAGTACTTC
-	-	TRBV2	TRBJ1-2	CASSESWAGLGYTF	TGTGCCAGCAGTGAAAGTTGGGCAGGGCTTGGCTACACCTTC
many	TRBD2	TRBV7-2	TRBJ2-5	CASSLGAGGLYF	TGTGCCAGCAGCTTAGGCGCGGGGGGGCTGTACTTC
few	-	TRBV5-1	TRBJ1-2	CASSGHRGERGYTF	TGCGCCAGCAGCGGCCATAGGGGAGAACGCGGCTACACCTTC
many	TRBD1	TRBV6-1	TRBJ1-5	CASTPGTGGSPQHF	TGTGCCAGCACCCCCGGGACAGGGGGCTCGCCCCAGCATTTT
many	-	TRBV20-1	TRBJ1-1	CSATKGFLNTEAFF	TGCAGTGCTACCAAGGGGTTCCTGAACACTGAAGCTTTCTTT
many	TRBD2	TRBV28	TRBJ2-7	CASSPGWRENEQYF	TGTGCCAGCAGTCCCGGATGGCGGGAGAACGAGCAGTACTTC
few	TRBD2	TRBV4-2	TRBJ2-2	CASSPGVSGPTGELFF	TGTGCCAGCAGCCCGGGGGTTAGCGGGCCCACCGGGGAGCTGTTTTTT
many	TRBD1	TRBV12-3/TRBV12-4	TRBJ1-1	CASRAIQRDSEAFF	TGTGCCAGCAGGGCTATCCAAAGGGACAGCGAAGCTTTCTTT